The rows below give T cell receptor beta chains drawn from one sample of a study of blood T cells in healthy people across ages. TCRdb recomputed calls from the 5' RACE reads with MiXCR, one row per CDR3 protein. This sample yields about 670,000 distinct CDR3 sequences, of which around two fifths are seen a single time; approximately 31% belongs to the top ten. Input material: blood. The origin of the receptors is an older man in good health. CDR3s include the opening cysteine and the closing phenylalanine or tryptophan. Each record gives: D gene, V gene, J gene, CDR3 length, clone size, CDR3 DNA, CDR3 protein. D genes are given only for firm matches. Clone size is given for some rows only: seen once, a few or many times, or a class if the clone is expanded.

>-|TRBV3-1|TRBJ1-1|14|-
TGTGCCAGCAGCGATCGGATTAGGAGCACTGAAGCTTTCTTT
CASSDRIRSTEAFF
>-|TRBV20-1|TRBJ1-4|13|-
TGCAGTGCTAGGAAGGGGACTAATGAAAAACTGTTTTTT
CSARKGTNEKLFF
>TRBD2|TRBV7-9|TRBJ2-4|18|-
TGTGCCAGCAGCTTTAGCGGGAGGGGAGAATCGGCCAAAAACATTCAGTACTTC
CASSFSGRGESAKNIQYF
>TRBD2|TRBV29-1|TRBJ2-7|15|many
TGCAGCGTTGAAGAGTCGGGGGGTGCTCTGAGGGAGCAGTACTTC
CSVEESGGALREQYF
>TRBD1|TRBV6-2/TRBV6-3|TRBJ2-7|14|-
TGTGCCAGCAGTAAAGACAGGGTGCGCGATGAGCAGTACTTC
CASSKDRVRDEQYF
>-|TRBV27|TRBJ2-1|14|-
TGTGCCAGCAGTTTATCGCTGAGTTTCCATGAGCAGTTCTTC
CASSLSLSFHEQFF
>-|TRBV15|TRBJ2-3|15|-
TGTGCCACCAGCAGACCACAAACTAGCCGGAATACGCAGTATTTT
CATSRPQTSRNTQYF
>-|TRBV18|TRBJ1-5|15|once
TGTGCCAGCTCAAAGACCGTGTGGGGGGATCAGCCCCAGCATTTT
CASSKTVWGDQPQHF
>-|TRBV6-6|TRBJ2-1|15|-
TGTGCCAGCAGTTGGGTTCTCAAGGGTAACAATGAGCAGTTCTTC
CASSWVLKGNNEQFF
>-|TRBV20-1|TRBJ1-5|15|few
TGCAGTGCTAGAGATCCCAGGGGTAGCAATCAGCCCCAGCATTTT
CSARDPRGSNQPQHF
>-|TRBV20-1|TRBJ2-7|13|-
TGCAGTGTTAGTGCGAGAGGGAACTACGAGCAGTACTTC
CSVSARGNYEQYF